This T cell receptor (beta chain) was identified in a study of neurological immune-mediated disorders. Whole-study results and caveats: The expanded clones of different subjects shared no CDR3 amino acid sequences (suggesting private repertoires in all groups).

Trimming cost V 7 bases and J 6 bases, with 13 bases left between them. This CDR3 is 13 amino acids long. From germline, CDR1 is MDHEN and CDR2 SYDVKM. In this sample, this clonotype turned up many times. The antigen is not known. One entry per CDR3 protein results from TCRdb running MiXCR on the 5' RACE reads. Of tens of thousands of distinct CDR3 sequences in the sample, approximately 5.4% were seen once. This TCR was sampled from a woman between 50 and 59 years old in good health. The chain couples TRBV28 to TRBJ2-1; D gene unclear. The sample comprised CD4+ T cells from blood. This CDR3 reads CASNQSPLNEQFF. CDR3 DNA sequence: TGTGCCAGCAATCAATCCCCCCTCAATGAGCAGTTCTTC.